The rows below give T cell receptor beta chains drawn from one sample of a study of T and B cells in COVID-19 patients. Using its own MiXCR run on the multiplex PCR reads, TCRdb lists one record per CDR3 protein. Of 1,500 or so distinct CDR3 sequences detected, about 26% appear once; the ten largest clones hold around 77%. The sample consisted of blood. These TCRs come from a human donor with active COVID-19. Each CDR3 is given with its conserved first and last residue. Each record gives: D gene, J gene, CDR3 length, V gene, clone size, CDR3 DNA, CDR3 protein. The D gene is left open where the match is weak. Only some rows state a clone size, as once, few, many or a class for expanded clones.

d_call: TRBD1; j_call: TRBJ1-4; cdr3_length: 14; v_call: TRBV7-9; clone_size: -; cdr3_nt: TGTGCCAGCAGCCCCGGGACAGCTAATGAAAAACTGTTTTTT; cdr3_aa: CASSPGTANEKLFF
d_call: TRBD1; j_call: TRBJ1-5; cdr3_length: 14; v_call: TRBV6-5; clone_size: -; cdr3_nt: TGTGCCAGCAGTACCGGGACAGTCAATCAGCCCCAGCATTTT; cdr3_aa: CASSTGTVNQPQHF
d_call: -; j_call: TRBJ1-4; cdr3_length: 16; v_call: TRBV5-3; clone_size: -; cdr3_nt: TGTGCCAGCAGCACGACAACAGGGAAGTGGAATGAAAAACTGTTTTTT; cdr3_aa: CASSTTTGKWNEKLFF
d_call: -; j_call: TRBJ2-5; cdr3_length: 15; v_call: TRBV11-2; clone_size: -; cdr3_nt: TGTGCCAGCAGCTCACGCCGGACTATTCAAGAGACCCAGTACTTC; cdr3_aa: CASSSRRTIQETQYF
d_call: TRBD2; j_call: TRBJ2-3; cdr3_length: 18; v_call: TRBV15; clone_size: -; cdr3_nt: TGTGCCATCAGCAGAGGAAGCGGGAGGGTGATTGCCACAGATACGCAGTATTTT; cdr3_aa: CAISRGSGRVIATDTQYF
d_call: TRBD2; j_call: TRBJ2-1; cdr3_length: 15; v_call: TRBV29-1; clone_size: medium-sized; cdr3_nt: TGCAGCGTTGGGGGGACTAGCGACTCCTACAATGAGCAGTTCTTC; cdr3_aa: CSVGGTSDSYNEQFF
d_call: TRBD1; j_call: TRBJ2-7; cdr3_length: 15; v_call: TRBV5-4; clone_size: few; cdr3_nt: TGTGCCAGCAGCTTGAGAGGACAGGGGAGGTACGAGCAGTACTTC; cdr3_aa: CASSLRGQGRYEQYF
d_call: TRBD1; j_call: TRBJ1-2; cdr3_length: 13; v_call: TRBV6-1; clone_size: -; cdr3_nt: TGTGCCAGCACCTTGACAGGGAACTATGGCTACACCTTC; cdr3_aa: CASTLTGNYGYTF
d_call: TRBD2; j_call: TRBJ2-2; cdr3_length: 16; v_call: TRBV7-6; clone_size: few; cdr3_nt: TGTGCCAGCAGCTTAGGACGGGGGGGGAACACCGGGGAGCTGTTTTTT; cdr3_aa: CASSLGRGGNTGELFF
d_call: TRBD2; j_call: TRBJ2-7; cdr3_length: 15; v_call: TRBV7-2; clone_size: -; cdr3_nt: TGTGCCAGCAGCCCTCGGACTAGCGGGAGAGAAGAGCAGTACTTC; cdr3_aa: CASSPRTSGREEQYF
d_call: -; j_call: TRBJ2-5; cdr3_length: 14; v_call: TRBV20-1; clone_size: once; cdr3_nt: TGCAGTGCTAGGCACCCCACCGTGGGAGAGACCCAGTACTTC; cdr3_aa: CSARHPTVGETQYF
d_call: -; j_call: TRBJ1-1; cdr3_length: 15; v_call: TRBV4-3; clone_size: -; cdr3_nt: TGCGCCAGCAGCCATACTGCCGACCCGGGCGCAGAAGCTTTCTTT; cdr3_aa: CASSHTADPGAEAFF
d_call: -; j_call: TRBJ2-6; cdr3_length: 13; v_call: TRBV27; clone_size: medium-sized; cdr3_nt: TGTGCCAGCAGTTTCTCTGGGGCCAACGTCCTGACTTTC; cdr3_aa: CASSFSGANVLTF
d_call: -; j_call: TRBJ2-2; cdr3_length: 15; v_call: TRBV2; clone_size: -; cdr3_nt: TGTGCCAGCAGTGAAGGGCAGGGGTACACCGGGGAGCTGTTTTTT; cdr3_aa: CASSEGQGYTGELFF
d_call: -; j_call: TRBJ1-1; cdr3_length: 15; v_call: TRBV6-5; clone_size: -; cdr3_nt: TGTGCCAGCAGGTACCCGTTGCAGGGAAACACTGAAGCTTTCTTT; cdr3_aa: CASRYPLQGNTEAFF
d_call: TRBD1; j_call: TRBJ2-7; cdr3_length: 14; v_call: TRBV7-2; clone_size: medium-sized; cdr3_nt: TGTGCCAGCACCCGACAGGGGTCCATCTACGAGCAGTACTTC; cdr3_aa: CASTRQGSIYEQYF
d_call: TRBD2; j_call: TRBJ2-3; cdr3_length: 16; v_call: TRBV19; clone_size: medium-sized; cdr3_nt: TGTGCCAGTAGTATTTCTGGCGGGAGGGCCCCAGATACGCAGTATTTT; cdr3_aa: CASSISGGRAPDTQYF
d_call: TRBD1; j_call: TRBJ1-2; cdr3_length: 13; v_call: TRBV19; clone_size: -; cdr3_nt: TGTGCCAGTAGTAGGGGACAGTGGATCGGCTACACCTTC; cdr3_aa: CASSRGQWIGYTF
d_call: TRBD1; j_call: TRBJ2-2; cdr3_length: 16; v_call: TRBV18; clone_size: few; cdr3_nt: TGTGCCAGCTCACCTTATCGGACAGGGAACACCGGGGAGCTGTTTTTT; cdr3_aa: CASSPYRTGNTGELFF
d_call: -; j_call: TRBJ1-6; cdr3_length: 13; v_call: TRBV30; clone_size: few; cdr3_nt: TGTGCCTGGAGTACGCACCCTAAATCACCCCTCCACTTT; cdr3_aa: CAWSTHPKSPLHF
d_call: TRBD2; j_call: TRBJ2-1; cdr3_length: 15; v_call: TRBV7-2; clone_size: -; cdr3_nt: TGTGCCAGCAGCCCCGGACTAGCGCCAAACAATGAGCAGTTCTTC; cdr3_aa: CASSPGLAPNNEQFF
d_call: -; j_call: TRBJ2-7; cdr3_length: 13; v_call: TRBV6-5; clone_size: medium-sized; cdr3_nt: TGTGCCAGCCGGCGATCTAGTACCGCCGAGCAGTACTTC; cdr3_aa: CASRRSSTAEQYF
d_call: TRBD2; j_call: TRBJ2-1; cdr3_length: 16; v_call: TRBV7-2; clone_size: few; cdr3_nt: TGTGCCAGCAGCCCGGGGCGGACTAGCGGGAGGTATGAGCAGTTCTTC; cdr3_aa: CASSPGRTSGRYEQFF
d_call: TRBD1; j_call: TRBJ1-5; cdr3_length: 17; v_call: TRBV19; clone_size: few; cdr3_nt: TGTGCCAGTAGAGAGGACAGGGCGACATATAGCAATCAGCCCCAGCATTTT; cdr3_aa: CASREDRATYSNQPQHF
d_call: -; j_call: TRBJ1-1; cdr3_length: 13; v_call: TRBV19; clone_size: medium-sized; cdr3_nt: TGTGCCAGTAGTCCCCACCTGAGGACTGAAGCTTTCTTT; cdr3_aa: CASSPHLRTEAFF
d_call: TRBD2; j_call: TRBJ2-1; cdr3_length: 18; v_call: TRBV18; clone_size: -; cdr3_nt: TGTGCCAGCTTCAGGGGACTAGCGGGAATTAGCTCCTACAATGAGCAGTTCTTC; cdr3_aa: CASFRGLAGISSYNEQFF
d_call: TRBD1; j_call: TRBJ2-5; cdr3_length: 15; v_call: TRBV12-3/TRBV12-4; clone_size: few; cdr3_nt: TGTGCCAGCAGTCAACAGGGGGTCTCACCAGAGACCCAGTACTTC; cdr3_aa: CASSQQGVSPETQYF
d_call: -; j_call: TRBJ2-1; cdr3_length: 16; v_call: TRBV27; clone_size: few; cdr3_nt: TGTGCCAGCAGACGCATGGGCCCCATTTCGACCAATGAGCAGTTCTTC; cdr3_aa: CASRRMGPISTNEQFF
d_call: TRBD1; j_call: TRBJ1-1; cdr3_length: 13; v_call: TRBV7-9; clone_size: -; cdr3_nt: TGTGCCAGCAGCTGGGGACAGCACACTGAAGCTTTCTTT; cdr3_aa: CASSWGQHTEAFF
d_call: TRBD2; j_call: TRBJ2-2; cdr3_length: 14; v_call: TRBV20-1; clone_size: few; cdr3_nt: TGCAGTGCCAACCCGGGAGGGCACACCGGGGAGCTGTTTTTT; cdr3_aa: CSANPGGHTGELFF
d_call: TRBD2; j_call: TRBJ2-1; cdr3_length: 14; v_call: TRBV12-3/TRBV12-4; clone_size: -; cdr3_nt: TGTGCCAGCAGCGACTTTAAAGCGGGAGTGGAGCAGTTCTTC; cdr3_aa: CASSDFKAGVEQFF
d_call: -; j_call: TRBJ2-1; cdr3_length: 15; v_call: TRBV6-6; clone_size: medium-sized; cdr3_nt: TGTGCCAGCAGTTCATTTGGGGGAGAGGCGGGGGAGCAGTTCTTC; cdr3_aa: CASSSFGGEAGEQFF
d_call: -; j_call: TRBJ1-2; cdr3_length: 20; v_call: TRBV5-5; clone_size: -; cdr3_nt: TGTGCCAGCAGCTTGGCCAGCGACACCAAGGGGCCCCTTAATCTCTATGGCTACACCTTC; cdr3_aa: CASSLASDTKGPLNLYGYTF
d_call: -; j_call: TRBJ2-5; cdr3_length: 13; v_call: TRBV11-2; clone_size: few; cdr3_nt: TGTGCCAGCAGCTTAGGACTAAAAGAGACCCAGTACTTC; cdr3_aa: CASSLGLKETQYF
d_call: -; j_call: TRBJ2-5; cdr3_length: 10; v_call: TRBV6-5; clone_size: medium-sized; cdr3_nt: TGTGCCAGCAGTGAAGGGACCCAGTACTTC; cdr3_aa: CASSEGTQYF
d_call: TRBD1; j_call: TRBJ1-5; cdr3_length: 15; v_call: TRBV19; clone_size: -; cdr3_nt: TGTGCCAGCTCCGACAGGGGGCGGTCGTGGCAGCCCCAGCATTTT; cdr3_aa: CASSDRGRSWQPQHF
d_call: TRBD1; j_call: TRBJ1-1; cdr3_length: 12; v_call: TRBV27; clone_size: -; cdr3_nt: TGTGCCAGCAGTTCAGGGGGCGTTGAAGCTTTCTTT; cdr3_aa: CASSSGGVEAFF
d_call: -; j_call: TRBJ2-7; cdr3_length: 15; v_call: TRBV27; clone_size: few; cdr3_nt: TGTGCCAGCAGTTTATCCCCACCTTCTGTTTACGAGCAGTACTTC; cdr3_aa: CASSLSPPSVYEQYF
d_call: TRBD1; j_call: TRBJ2-1; cdr3_length: 14; v_call: TRBV19; clone_size: medium-sized; cdr3_nt: TGTGCCAGTAGTCAGAGACAGGGGGCGGGTGAGCAGTTCTTC; cdr3_aa: CASSQRQGAGEQFF
d_call: TRBD2; j_call: TRBJ2-7; cdr3_length: 16; v_call: TRBV5-5; clone_size: -; cdr3_nt: TGTGCCAGCAGCGCGGGACTAGCGGGAGGTACCTACGAGCAGTACTTC; cdr3_aa: CASSAGLAGGTYEQYF
d_call: -; j_call: TRBJ2-7; cdr3_length: 16; v_call: TRBV6-5; clone_size: -; cdr3_nt: TGTGCCAGCAGTTACTCCCCATCCCCGAGGAACTACGAGCAGTACTTC; cdr3_aa: CASSYSPSPRNYEQYF
d_call: -; j_call: TRBJ1-5; cdr3_length: 16; v_call: TRBV6-5; clone_size: large; cdr3_nt: TGTGCCAGCAGTTACTCGTATCGGACGGTCAATCAGCCCCAGCATTTT; cdr3_aa: CASSYSYRTVNQPQHF
d_call: TRBD2; j_call: TRBJ2-3; cdr3_length: 15; v_call: TRBV20-1; clone_size: -; cdr3_nt: TGCAGTGCTAGTGGGACTAGCGGGAGTGCAGATACGCAGTATTTT; cdr3_aa: CSASGTSGSADTQYF
d_call: TRBD2; j_call: TRBJ2-6; cdr3_length: 19; v_call: TRBV4-2; clone_size: -; cdr3_nt: TGTGCCAGCAGCCAAGATAGGAGGCGGGAGGGAACTGGGGCCAACGTCCTGACTTTC; cdr3_aa: CASSQDRRREGTGANVLTF
d_call: -; j_call: TRBJ2-4; cdr3_length: 10; v_call: TRBV20-1; clone_size: -; cdr3_nt: TGCAGTGCTAGAGCTGTGGCCCAATACTTC; cdr3_aa: CSARAVAQYF
d_call: -; j_call: TRBJ2-4; cdr3_length: 13; v_call: TRBV12-3/TRBV12-4; clone_size: -; cdr3_nt: TGTGCCAGCAGTTTTAACCGAATGAACATTCAGTACTTC; cdr3_aa: CASSFNRMNIQYF
d_call: -; j_call: TRBJ1-5; cdr3_length: 15; v_call: TRBV12-3/TRBV12-4; clone_size: -; cdr3_nt: TGTGCCAGCAGTTATAAGGGGATTGGCAATCAGCCCCAGCATTTT; cdr3_aa: CASSYKGIGNQPQHF
d_call: -; j_call: TRBJ2-7; cdr3_length: 13; v_call: TRBV7-6; clone_size: medium-sized; cdr3_nt: TGTGCCAGCAGCCCCGCAGGGTATCACGAGCAGTACTTC; cdr3_aa: CASSPAGYHEQYF
d_call: -; j_call: TRBJ1-4; cdr3_length: 14; v_call: TRBV27; clone_size: medium-sized; cdr3_nt: TGTGCCAGCAGTTTAGGGGGAACTAATGAAAAACTGTTTTTT; cdr3_aa: CASSLGGTNEKLFF
d_call: -; j_call: TRBJ1-4; cdr3_length: 15; v_call: TRBV15; clone_size: medium-sized; cdr3_nt: TGTGCCACCAGCAGAGATGGCAGCTCTAATGAAAAACTGTTTTTT; cdr3_aa: CATSRDGSSNEKLFF
d_call: -; j_call: TRBJ2-3; cdr3_length: 16; v_call: TRBV6-6; clone_size: few; cdr3_nt: TGTGCCAGCAGTTCAAATGGGCGGGCTAGCACAGATACGCAGTATTTT; cdr3_aa: CASSSNGRASTDTQYF
d_call: -; j_call: TRBJ1-1; cdr3_length: 14; v_call: TRBV5-5; clone_size: few; cdr3_nt: TGTGCCAGCAGCCTCGCGGGGGGGAGGGATGAAGCTTTCTTT; cdr3_aa: CASSLAGGRDEAFF
d_call: -; j_call: TRBJ2-1; cdr3_length: 14; v_call: TRBV6-5; clone_size: -; cdr3_nt: TGTGCCAGCAGTTACTCTTCCAGCCCTACGGTGGGGTTCTTC; cdr3_aa: CASSYSSSPTVGFF
d_call: TRBD2; j_call: TRBJ2-4; cdr3_length: 14; v_call: TRBV18; clone_size: -; cdr3_nt: TGTGCCAGCTCACCACAGCCGGGGGGTGAAGGCAGGGACTTC; cdr3_aa: CASSPQPGGEGRDF
d_call: -; j_call: TRBJ2-1; cdr3_length: 14; v_call: TRBV29-1; clone_size: -; cdr3_nt: TGCAGCAGCAACGCCGGGACGCTCGACAAGGAGCAGTGCTTC; cdr3_aa: CSSNAGTLDKEQCF